Only a few counts were recorded for the clone carrying this TCR beta chain. As yet, its antigen is unknown. Quantitative 5'-RACE with molecular barcodes generated TCR beta libraries. TCRdb reanalysed the 5' RACE reads using MiXCR and keeps one entry per CDR3 protein. The repertoire includes 300,000 to 350,000 distinct CDR3 sequences, roughly 14% of them detected once, and approximately 1% sits in the top ten. This entry belongs to a study of CD8 T cells in ankylosing spondylitis. The V and J ends lost 1 base and 5 bases respectively, with 15 bases between them. The CDR3 covers 15 residues. CDR1 DFQATT and CDR2 SNEGSKA come from the germline V gene (reference sequence). Study conclusions and caveats: Among TCR beta sequences, a motif of under 10 highly homologous variants appeared characteristic of ankylosing spondylitis blood. Reportedly, disease-linked clones are significantly enriched in ankylosing spondylitis patients' matched synovial fluid.

The sequence was collected from a male donor with ankylosing spondylitis or in good health (not recorded which). J is TRBJ2-1 and V is TRBV20-1; possibly TRBD2 for D (6 bases). Material for sequencing was blood, either unsorted or a sorted T cell fraction (not recorded which). The chain's CDR3 is CSARVSGSGNNEQFF. CDR3 coding DNA: TGCAGTGCTAGAGTTTCCGGGAGTGGAAACAATGAGCAGTTCTTC.